This section outlines one TCR beta chain sequence together with its context. The antigen is undetermined. Random hexamers were used to reverse transcribe an amount of roughly 0.45 to 1 ug RNA. Amplification of the TCR beta CDR3 was carried out by immunoSEQ multiplex PCR, which spanned a total of 54 Vbeta and 13 Jbeta segments. In TCRdb, the immunoSEQ multiplex PCR reads were re-called with MiXCR into one record per CDR3 protein. This table holds about 290,000 distinct CDR3 sequences, about 88% found once. TEMRA cells were enriched by FACS, and CD4+ and CD8+ T cells were negatively isolated. There are 18 residues in the CDR3. Per the germline V gene, CDR1 is SGDLS and CDR2 is YYNGEE. V gave up 0 bases and J gave up 5 bases; unmatched junction bases: 14. This record comes from a study of CD8 T cells in Susac syndrome. Regarding the study as a whole: The authors acknowledged that the study's TCR sequencing and HLA analysis involved relatively few individuals.

The rearrangement uses TRBV9 and TRBJ2-1, with 7 bases that match TRBD2. The TCR was taken from a human donor with multiple sclerosis. Material for sequencing was CD8+ T cells from PBMCs. The CDR3 sequence is CASSVEDSLAAANNEQFF. For the CDR3, the DNA is TGTGCCAGCAGCGTAGAGGATTCCCTAGCGGCTGCGAACAATGAGCAGTTCTTC.